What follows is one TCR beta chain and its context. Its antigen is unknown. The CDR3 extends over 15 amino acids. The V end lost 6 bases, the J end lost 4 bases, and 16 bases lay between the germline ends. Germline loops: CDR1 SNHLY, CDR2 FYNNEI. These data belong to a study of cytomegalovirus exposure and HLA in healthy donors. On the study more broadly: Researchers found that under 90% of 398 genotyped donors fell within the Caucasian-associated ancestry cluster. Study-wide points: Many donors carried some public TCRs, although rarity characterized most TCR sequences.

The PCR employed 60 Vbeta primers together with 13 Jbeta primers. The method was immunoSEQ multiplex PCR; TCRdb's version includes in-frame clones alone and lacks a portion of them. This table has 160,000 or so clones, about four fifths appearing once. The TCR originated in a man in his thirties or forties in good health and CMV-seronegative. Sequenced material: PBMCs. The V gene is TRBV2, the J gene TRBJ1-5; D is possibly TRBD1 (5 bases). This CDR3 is CASSPDRVGNQPQHF. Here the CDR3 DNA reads TGTGCCAGCAGCCCTGACAGAGTAGGTAATCAGCCCCAGCATTTT.